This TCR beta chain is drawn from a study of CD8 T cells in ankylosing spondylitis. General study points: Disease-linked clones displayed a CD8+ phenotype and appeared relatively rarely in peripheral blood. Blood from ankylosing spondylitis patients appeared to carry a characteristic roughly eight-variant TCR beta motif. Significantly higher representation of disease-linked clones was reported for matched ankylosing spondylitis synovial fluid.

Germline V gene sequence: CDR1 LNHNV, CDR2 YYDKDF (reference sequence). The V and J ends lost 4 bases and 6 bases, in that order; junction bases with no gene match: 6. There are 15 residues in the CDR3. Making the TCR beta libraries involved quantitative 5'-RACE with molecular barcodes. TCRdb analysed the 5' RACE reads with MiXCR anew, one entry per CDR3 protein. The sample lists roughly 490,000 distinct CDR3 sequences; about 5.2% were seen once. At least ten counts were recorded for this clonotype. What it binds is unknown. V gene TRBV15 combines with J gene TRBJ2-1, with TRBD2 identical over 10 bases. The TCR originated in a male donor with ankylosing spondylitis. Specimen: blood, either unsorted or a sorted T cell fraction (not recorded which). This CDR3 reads CATSTRTSGLNEQFF. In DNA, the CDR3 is TGTGCCACCAGCACCAGGACTAGCGGTCTCAATGAGCAGTTCTTC.